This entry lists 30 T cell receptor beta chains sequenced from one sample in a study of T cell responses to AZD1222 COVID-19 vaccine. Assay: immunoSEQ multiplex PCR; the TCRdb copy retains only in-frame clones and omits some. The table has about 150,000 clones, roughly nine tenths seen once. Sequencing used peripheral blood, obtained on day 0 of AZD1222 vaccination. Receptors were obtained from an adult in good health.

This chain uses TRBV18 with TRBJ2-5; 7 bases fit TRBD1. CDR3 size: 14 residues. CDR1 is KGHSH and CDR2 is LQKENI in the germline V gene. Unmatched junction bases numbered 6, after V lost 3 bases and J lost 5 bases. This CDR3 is CASSPGQAMETQYF. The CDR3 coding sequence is TGTGCCAGCTCACCCGGACAGGCAATGGAGACCCAGTACTTC.

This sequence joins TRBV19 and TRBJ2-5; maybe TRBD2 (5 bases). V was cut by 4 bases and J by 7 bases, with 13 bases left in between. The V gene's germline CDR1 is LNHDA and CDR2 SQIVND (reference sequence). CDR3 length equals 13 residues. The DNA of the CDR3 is TGTGCCAGTAGTACCCCCTTCCGGGGGACCCAGTACTTC. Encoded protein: CASSTPFRGTQYF. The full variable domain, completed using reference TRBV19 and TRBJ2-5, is DGGITQSPKYLFRKEGQNVTLSCEQNLNHDAMYWYRQDPGQGLRLIYYSQIVNDFQKGDIAEGYSVSREKKESFPLTVTSAQKNPTAFYLCASSTPFRGTQYFGPGTRLLVL.

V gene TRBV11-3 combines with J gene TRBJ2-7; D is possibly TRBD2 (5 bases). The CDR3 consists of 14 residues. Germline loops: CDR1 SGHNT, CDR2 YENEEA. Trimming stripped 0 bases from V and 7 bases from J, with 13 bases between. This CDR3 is CASSLDAASGEQYF. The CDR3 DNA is TGTGCCAGCAGCTTAGATGCCGCCTCGGGGGAGCAGTACTTC.

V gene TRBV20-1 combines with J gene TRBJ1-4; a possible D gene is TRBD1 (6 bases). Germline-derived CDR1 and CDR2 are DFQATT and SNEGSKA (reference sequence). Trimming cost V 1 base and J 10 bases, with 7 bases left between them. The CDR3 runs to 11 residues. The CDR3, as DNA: TGCAGTGCTAGAGTGGGGGCAAAACTGTTTTTT. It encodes CSARVGAKLFF.

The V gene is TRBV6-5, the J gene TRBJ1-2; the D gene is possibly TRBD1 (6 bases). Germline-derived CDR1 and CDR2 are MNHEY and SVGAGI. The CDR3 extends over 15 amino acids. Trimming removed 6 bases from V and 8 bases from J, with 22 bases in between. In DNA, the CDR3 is TGTGCCAGCAGCCGCCCGGGCAGGGGATTTCAAGGCTACACCTTC. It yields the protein CASSRPGRGFQGYTF.

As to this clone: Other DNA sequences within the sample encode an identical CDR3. CDR3 residues: CASSLGGDTQYF. CDR3 sequence (DNA): TGCGCCAGCAGCTTGGGGGGCGATACGCAGTATTTT. The chain employs TRBV5-1 and TRBJ2-3; TRBD1 might be the D (5 bases). CDR1 and CDR2 (germline): SGHRS, YFSETQ. The CDR3 sequence is 12 residues long. V lost 0 bases and J 6 bases, leaving 5 bases between the germline ends.

As DNA, the CDR3 is TGTGCCAGTAGGGTCTCGGGGACGAGTTCACCCCTCCACTTT. This gives the protein CASRVSGTSSPLHF. The rearrangement joins TRBV19 to TRBJ1-6, with D possibly being TRBD1 (5 bases). From germline, CDR1 is LNHDA and CDR2 SQIVND (reference sequence). This CDR3 spans 14 amino acids. The V end was cut by 6 bases, the J end by 9 bases, with 15 bases between.

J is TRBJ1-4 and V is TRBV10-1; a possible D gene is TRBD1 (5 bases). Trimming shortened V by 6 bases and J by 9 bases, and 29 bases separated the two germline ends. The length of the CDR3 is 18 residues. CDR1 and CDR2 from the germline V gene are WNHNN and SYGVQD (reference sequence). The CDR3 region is CASRPPSGWGVESQKLFF. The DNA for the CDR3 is TGCGCCAGCAGACCACCCAGCGGGTGGGGGGTAGAAAGCCAAAAACTGTTTTTT.

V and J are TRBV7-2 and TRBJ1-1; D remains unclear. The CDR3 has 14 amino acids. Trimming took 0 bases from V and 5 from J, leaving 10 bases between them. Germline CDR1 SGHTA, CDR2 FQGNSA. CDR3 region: CASSLARGPTEAFF. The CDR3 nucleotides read TGTGCCAGCAGCTTAGCCCGAGGACCTACTGAAGCTTTCTTT.

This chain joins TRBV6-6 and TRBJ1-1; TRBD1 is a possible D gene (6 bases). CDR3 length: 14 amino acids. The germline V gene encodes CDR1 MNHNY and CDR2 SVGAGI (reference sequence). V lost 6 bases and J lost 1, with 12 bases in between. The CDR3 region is CASSQGFRNTEAFF. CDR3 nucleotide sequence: TGTGCCAGCAGCCAGGGGTTCCGGAACACTGAAGCTTTCTTT.

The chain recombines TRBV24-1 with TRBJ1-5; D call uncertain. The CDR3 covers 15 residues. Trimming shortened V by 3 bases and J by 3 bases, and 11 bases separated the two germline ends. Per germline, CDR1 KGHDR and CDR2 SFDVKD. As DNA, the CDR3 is TGTGCCACCAGTGATCCCCAGGCAGTCAATCAGCCCCAGCATTTT. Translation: CATSDPQAVNQPQHF.

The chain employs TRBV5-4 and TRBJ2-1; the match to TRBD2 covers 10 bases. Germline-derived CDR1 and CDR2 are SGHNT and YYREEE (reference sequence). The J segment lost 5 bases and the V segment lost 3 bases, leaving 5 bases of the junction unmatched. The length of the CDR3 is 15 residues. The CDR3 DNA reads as TGTGCCAGCAGCTGGGGGACTAGCGTAAACAATGAGCAGTTCTTC. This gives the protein CASSWGTSVNNEQFF.

The CDR3 reads CASSSGTSGYSGVETQYF. DNA of the CDR3: TGTGCCAGCAGCTCCGGGACTAGCGGGTATTCGGGTGTGGAGACCCAGTACTTC. The V gene is TRBV5-4, the J gene TRBJ2-5; 12 bases map to TRBD2. Germline CDR1 is SGHNT and CDR2 is YYREEE (reference sequence). This CDR3 region has 18 residues. V gave up 3 bases and J gave up 5 bases; unmatched junction bases: 14.

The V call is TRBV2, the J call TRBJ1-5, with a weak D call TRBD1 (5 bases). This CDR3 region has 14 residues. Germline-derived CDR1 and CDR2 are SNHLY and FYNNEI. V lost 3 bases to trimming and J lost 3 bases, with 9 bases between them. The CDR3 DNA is TGTGCCAGCAGTGATTCAGGGACCAATCAGCCCCAGCATTTT. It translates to CASSDSGTNQPQHF.

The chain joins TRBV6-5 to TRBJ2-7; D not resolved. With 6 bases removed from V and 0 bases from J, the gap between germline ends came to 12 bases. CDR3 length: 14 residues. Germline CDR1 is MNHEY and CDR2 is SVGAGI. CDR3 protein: CASSFGPGSYEQYF. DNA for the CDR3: TGTGCCAGCAGCTTTGGACCGGGCTCCTACGAGCAGTACTTC.

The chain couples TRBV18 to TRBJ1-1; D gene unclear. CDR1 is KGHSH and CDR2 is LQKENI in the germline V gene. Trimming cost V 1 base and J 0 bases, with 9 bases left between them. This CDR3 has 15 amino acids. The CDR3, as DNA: TGTGCCAGCTCACCACATCCAGGACTGAACACTGAAGCTTTCTTT. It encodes CASSPHPGLNTEAFF.

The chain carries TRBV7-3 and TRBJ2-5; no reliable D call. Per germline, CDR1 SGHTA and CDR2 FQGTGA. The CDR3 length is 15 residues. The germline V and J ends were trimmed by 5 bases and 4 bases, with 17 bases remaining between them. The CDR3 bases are TGTGCCAGCAGCAGTACGGGCCTCACGGGAGAGACCCAGTACTTC. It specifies CASSSTGLTGETQYF.

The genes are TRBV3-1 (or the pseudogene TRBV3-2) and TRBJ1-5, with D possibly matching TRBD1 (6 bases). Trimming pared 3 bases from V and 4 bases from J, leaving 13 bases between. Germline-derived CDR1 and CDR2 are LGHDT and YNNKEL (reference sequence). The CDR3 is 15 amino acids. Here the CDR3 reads CASSQGGAANQPQHF. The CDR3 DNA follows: TGTGCCAGCAGCCAGGGGGGGGCTGCTAATCAGCCCCAGCATTTT.

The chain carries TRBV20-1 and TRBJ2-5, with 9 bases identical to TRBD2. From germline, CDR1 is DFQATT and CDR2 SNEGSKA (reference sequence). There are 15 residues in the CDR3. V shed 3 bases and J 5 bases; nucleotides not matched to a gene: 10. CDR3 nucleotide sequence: TGCAGTGCTAGTTCTCCTAGCGGGGCGGGGGAGACCCAGTACTTC. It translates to CSASSPSGAGETQYF.

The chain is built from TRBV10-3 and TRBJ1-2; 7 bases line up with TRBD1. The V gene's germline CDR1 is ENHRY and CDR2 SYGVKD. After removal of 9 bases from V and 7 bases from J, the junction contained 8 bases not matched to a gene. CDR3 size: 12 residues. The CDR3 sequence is CAIHGQELGYTF. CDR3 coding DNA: TGTGCCATTCACGGACAGGAGCTTGGCTACACCTTC.

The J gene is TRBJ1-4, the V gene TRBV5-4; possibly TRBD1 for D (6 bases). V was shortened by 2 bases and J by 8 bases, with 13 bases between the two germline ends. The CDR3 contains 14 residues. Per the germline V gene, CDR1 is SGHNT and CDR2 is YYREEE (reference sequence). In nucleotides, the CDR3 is TGTGCCAGCAGCTTACAGGGTCCGGGCGAAAAACTGTTTTTT. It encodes CASSLQGPGEKLFF. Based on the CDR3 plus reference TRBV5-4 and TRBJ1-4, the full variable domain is ETGVTQSPTHLIKTRGQQVTLRCSSQSGHNTVSWYQQALGQGPQFIFQYYREEENGRGNFPPRFSGLQFPNYSSELNVNALELDDSALYLCASSLQGPGEKLFFGSGTQLSVL.

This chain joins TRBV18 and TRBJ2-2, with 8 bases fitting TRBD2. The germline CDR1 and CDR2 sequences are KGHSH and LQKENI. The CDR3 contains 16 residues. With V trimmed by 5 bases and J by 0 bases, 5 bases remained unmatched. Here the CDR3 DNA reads TGTGCCAGCTCATCGCTACTAGCGGCGAACACCGGGGAGCTGTTTTTT. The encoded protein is CASSSLLAANTGELFF.

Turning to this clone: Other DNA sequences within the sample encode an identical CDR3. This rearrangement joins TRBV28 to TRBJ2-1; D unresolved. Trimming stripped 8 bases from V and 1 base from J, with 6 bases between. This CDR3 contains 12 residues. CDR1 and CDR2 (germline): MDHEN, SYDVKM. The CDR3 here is CASGTSYNEQFF. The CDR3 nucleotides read TGTGCCAGCGGCACATCCTACAATGAGCAGTTCTTC.

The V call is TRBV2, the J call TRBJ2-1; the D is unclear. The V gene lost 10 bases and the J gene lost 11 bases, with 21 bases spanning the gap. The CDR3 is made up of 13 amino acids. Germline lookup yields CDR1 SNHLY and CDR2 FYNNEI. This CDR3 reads CAIPEFPRDKQFF. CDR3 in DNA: TGTGCCATCCCGGAGTTCCCCCGCGACAAGCAGTTCTTC.

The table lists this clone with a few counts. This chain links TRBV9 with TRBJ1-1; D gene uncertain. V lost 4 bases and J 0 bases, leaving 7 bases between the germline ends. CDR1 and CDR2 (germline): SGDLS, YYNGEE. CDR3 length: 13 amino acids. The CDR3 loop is CASSPQMNTEAFF. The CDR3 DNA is TGTGCCAGCAGCCCCCAGATGAACACTGAAGCTTTCTTT.

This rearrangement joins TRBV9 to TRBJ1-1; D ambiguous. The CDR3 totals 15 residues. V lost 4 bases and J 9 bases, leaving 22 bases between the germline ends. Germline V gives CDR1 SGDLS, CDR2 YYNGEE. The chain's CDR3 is CASSPLGERNSKAFF. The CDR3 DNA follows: TGTGCCAGCAGCCCTCTTGGTGAGAGGAATAGTAAAGCTTTCTTT.

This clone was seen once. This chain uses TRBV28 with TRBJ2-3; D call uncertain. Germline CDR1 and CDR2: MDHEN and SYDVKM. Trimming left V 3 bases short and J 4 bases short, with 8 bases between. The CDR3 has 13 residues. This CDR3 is CASSLVGSDTQYF. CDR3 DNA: TGTGCCAGCAGTTTGGTCGGGTCAGATACGCAGTATTTT.

The CDR3 protein is CASSQDMGLRGDTQYF. Written as DNA, the CDR3 is TGCGCCAGCAGCCAAGATATGGGACTAAGAGGAGATACGCAGTATTTT. This chain connects TRBV4-3 to TRBJ2-3; 7 bases align to TRBD2. The CDR3 length is 16 residues. Germline trimming cut 0 bases from V and 5 bases from J; bases unmatched to any gene: 8. In germline, CDR1 is LGHNA, CDR2 YSLEER.

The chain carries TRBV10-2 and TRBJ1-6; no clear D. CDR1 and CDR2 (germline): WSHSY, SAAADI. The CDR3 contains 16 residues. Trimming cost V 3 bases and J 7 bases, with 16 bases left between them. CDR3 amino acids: CASSDLGSLRNSPLHF. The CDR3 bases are TGCGCCAGCAGTGATTTGGGTTCCCTTCGGAATTCACCCCTCCACTTT.

The CDR3 protein is CASSSTGKYGYTF. CDR3 DNA: TGTGCCAGCAGCTCAACAGGGAAGTATGGCTACACCTTC. This chain joins TRBV7-9 and TRBJ1-2, with D possibly matching TRBD1 (6 bases). Germline values: CDR1 SEHNR, CDR2 FQNEAQ (reference sequence). V lost 4 bases to trimming and J lost 5 bases, with 11 bases between them. The CDR3 totals 13 residues.